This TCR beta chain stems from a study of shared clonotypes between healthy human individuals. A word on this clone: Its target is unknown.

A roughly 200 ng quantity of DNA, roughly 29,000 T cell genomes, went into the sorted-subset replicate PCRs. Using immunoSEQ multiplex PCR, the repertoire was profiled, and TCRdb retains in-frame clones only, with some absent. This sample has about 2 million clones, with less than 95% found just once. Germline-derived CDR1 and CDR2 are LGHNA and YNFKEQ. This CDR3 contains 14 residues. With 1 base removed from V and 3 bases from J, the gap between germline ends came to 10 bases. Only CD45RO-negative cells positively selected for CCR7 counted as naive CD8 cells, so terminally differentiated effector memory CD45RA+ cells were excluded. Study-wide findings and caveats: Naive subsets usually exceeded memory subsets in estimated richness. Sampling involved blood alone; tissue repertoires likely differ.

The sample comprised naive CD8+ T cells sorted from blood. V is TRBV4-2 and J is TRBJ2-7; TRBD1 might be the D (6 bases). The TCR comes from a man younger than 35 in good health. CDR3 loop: CASSQGTDLYEQYF. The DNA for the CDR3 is TGTGCCAGCAGCCAAGGGACAGACCTCTACGAGCAGTACTTC.